The TCR beta chain under discussion was sequenced for a study of blood T cells in healthy people across ages. Study observations and caveats: More naive CD4+ cells and higher diversity marked long-lived donors relative to aged donors. It was held that diversity estimates obtained from one million T cells represented underestimates.

A second PCR, run for roughly 7 to 12 cycles, used a sample-barcoded 5' primer plus a J-beta primer mix. Each CDR3 protein gets one entry after TCRdb re-called the 5' RACE reads with MiXCR. The sample has 1.4 million or so distinct CDR3 sequences, 40% to 45% seen once; the top ten hold more than 4%. The study isolated at least 7 million PBMCs from each sample. With respect to this clonotype: Its antigen is as yet unknown.

Specimen: blood. This clonotype was sampled from a young woman in good health.

In DNA form, the CDR3 reads TGCAGTGCTAGTAATCCAGGGCAAAGCACAGATACGCAGTATTTT. Amino acids: CSASNPGQSTDTQYF. This sequence joins TRBV20-1 and TRBJ2-3; possible D gene TRBD1, 5 bases. Trimming shortened V by 3 bases and J by 0 bases, and 13 bases separated the two germline ends. CDR1 is DFQATT, CDR2 SNEGSKA, per germline (reference sequence). There are 15 residues in the CDR3.